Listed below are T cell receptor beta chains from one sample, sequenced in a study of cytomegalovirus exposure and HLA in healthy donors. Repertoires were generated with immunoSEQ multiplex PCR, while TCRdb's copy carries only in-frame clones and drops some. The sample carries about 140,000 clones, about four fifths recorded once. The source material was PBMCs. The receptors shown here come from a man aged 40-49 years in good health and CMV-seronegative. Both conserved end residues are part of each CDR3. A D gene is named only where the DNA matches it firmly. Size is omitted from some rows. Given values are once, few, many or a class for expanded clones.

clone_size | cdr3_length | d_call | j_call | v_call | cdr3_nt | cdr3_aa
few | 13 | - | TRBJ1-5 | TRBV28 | TGTGCCAGCACCCCCGCGGGGAATCAGCCCCAGCATTTT | CASTPAGNQPQHF
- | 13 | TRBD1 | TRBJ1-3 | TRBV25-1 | TGTGCCAGCACAGGGGGACCTGGAAACACCATATATTTT | CASTGGPGNTIYF
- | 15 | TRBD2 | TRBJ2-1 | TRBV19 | TGTGCCAGTAGTACCCAGACGGGGGGGCTTCCTGAGCAGTTCTTC | CASSTQTGGLPEQFF
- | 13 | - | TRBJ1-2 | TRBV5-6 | TGTGCCAGCAGCTTGCCAGGGGACTATGGCTACACCTTC | CASSLPGDYGYTF
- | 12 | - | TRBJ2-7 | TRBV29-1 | TGCAGCGTTGAAGTGGCCCTCGGGGAGCAGTACTTC | CSVEVALGEQYF
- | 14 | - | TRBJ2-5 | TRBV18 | TGTGCCAGCTCACCCGGGACTTTCCAAGAGACCCAGTACTTC | CASSPGTFQETQYF
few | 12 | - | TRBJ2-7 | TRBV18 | TGTGCCAGCTCACCAGCCAAACATGAGCAGTACTTC | CASSPAKHEQYF
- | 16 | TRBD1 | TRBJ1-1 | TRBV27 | TGTGCCAGCAGTTTAACCAAGGGACAGGGGCTCTCTGAAGCTTTCTTT | CASSLTKGQGLSEAFF
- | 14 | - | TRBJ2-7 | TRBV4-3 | TGCGCCAGCAGCCAAGATAGGGCGGACTACGAGCAGTACTTC | CASSQDRADYEQYF
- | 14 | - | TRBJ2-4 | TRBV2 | TGTGCCGTACAGGGAGATCTAGCCAAAAACATTCAGTACTTC | CAVQGDLAKNIQYF
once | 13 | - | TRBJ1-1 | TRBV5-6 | TGTGCCAGCAGCCCCCGCGGGAACACTGAAGCTTTCTTT | CASSPRGNTEAFF
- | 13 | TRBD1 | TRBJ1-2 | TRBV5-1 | TGCGCCAGCAGCCCCGGGGGACAGAATGGCTACACCTTC | CASSPGGQNGYTF
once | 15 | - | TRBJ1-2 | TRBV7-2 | TGTGCCAGCAGCCGACCCACGGCAGGGTACGATGGCTACACCTTC | CASSRPTAGYDGYTF
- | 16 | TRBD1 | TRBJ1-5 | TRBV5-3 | TGTGCCAGAAGTTCCTCCTGGACAGGGAAGCGTCAGCCCCAGCATTTT | CARSSSWTGKRQPQHF
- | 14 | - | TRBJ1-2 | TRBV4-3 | TGCGCCAGCAGCCAAGATTGGGGACAAAGGGGCTACACCTTC | CASSQDWGQRGYTF
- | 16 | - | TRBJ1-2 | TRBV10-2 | TGCGCCAGCAGTGAGTCGTTGACAGCCCCAGTTCATGGCTACACCTTC | CASSESLTAPVHGYTF
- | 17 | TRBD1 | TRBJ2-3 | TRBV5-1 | TGCGCCAGCAGCTTGGACCCGACAGGGGGAGGGATAGATACGCAGTATTTT | CASSLDPTGGGIDTQYF
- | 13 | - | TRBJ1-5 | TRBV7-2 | TGTGCCAGCAGCTCCTCAGGTCTGCAGCCCCAGCATTTT | CASSSSGLQPQHF
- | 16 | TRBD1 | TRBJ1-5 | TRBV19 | TGTGCCAGTAGTATAGGCCTACAGGGGCAGTCCGGCCCCCAGCATTTT | CASSIGLQGQSGPQHF
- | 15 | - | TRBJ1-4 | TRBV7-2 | TGTGCCAGCAGCTTACTGGAGTTCTCTCAGGAAAAACTGTTTTTT | CASSLLEFSQEKLFF
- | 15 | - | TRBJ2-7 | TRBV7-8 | TGTGCCAGCAGCTTAGATAGGACTACCGGGGGAGAGCAGTACTTC | CASSLDRTTGGEQYF
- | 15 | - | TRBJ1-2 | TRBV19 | TGTGCCAGTAGTACGCCGAGATCAGGTACCTATGGCTACACCTTC | CASSTPRSGTYGYTF
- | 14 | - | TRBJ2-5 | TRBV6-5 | TGTGCCAGCAGTTTACCGGGGGGCCCAGAGACCCAGTACTTC | CASSLPGGPETQYF
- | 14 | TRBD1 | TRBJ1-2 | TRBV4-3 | TGCGCCAGCAGCAAGACAGGGGCGGGCTATGGCTACACCTTC | CASSKTGAGYGYTF
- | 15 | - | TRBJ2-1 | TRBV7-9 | TGTGCCAGCAGCTTAGTTCAGGGGAAGAAAAGTGAGCAGTTCTTC | CASSLVQGKKSEQFF
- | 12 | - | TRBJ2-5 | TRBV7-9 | TGTGCCAGCAGCTTGGACAAAGGGACCCAGTACTTC | CASSLDKGTQYF
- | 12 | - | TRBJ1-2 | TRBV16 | TGTGCCAGCAGCCAATCGAGGAATGGCTACACCTTC | CASSQSRNGYTF
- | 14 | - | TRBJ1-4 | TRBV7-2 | TGTGCCAGCAGCCCTGGAGTATATAATGAAAAACTGTTTTTT | CASSPGVYNEKLFF
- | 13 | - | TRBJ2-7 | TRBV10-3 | TGTGCCATCAGTGAAAGGGAGTCCTACGAGCAGTACTTC | CAISERESYEQYF
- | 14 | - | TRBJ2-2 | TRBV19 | TGTGCCAGTAGTATCTCCCAGGTCTCCGGGGAGCTGTTTTTT | CASSISQVSGELFF
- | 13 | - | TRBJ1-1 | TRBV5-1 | TGCGCCAGCAGCTTGGCCCGTCGGGGTGGAGCTTTCTTT | CASSLARRGGAFF